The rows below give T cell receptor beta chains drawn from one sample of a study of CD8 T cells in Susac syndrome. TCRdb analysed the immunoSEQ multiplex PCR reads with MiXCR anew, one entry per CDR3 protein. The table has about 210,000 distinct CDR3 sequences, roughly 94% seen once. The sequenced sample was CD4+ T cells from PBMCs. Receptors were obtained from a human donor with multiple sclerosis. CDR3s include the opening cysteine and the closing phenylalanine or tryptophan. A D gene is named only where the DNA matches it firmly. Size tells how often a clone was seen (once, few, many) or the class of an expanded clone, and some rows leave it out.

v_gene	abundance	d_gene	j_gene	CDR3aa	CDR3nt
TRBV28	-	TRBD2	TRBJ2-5	CASSSGGGTETQYF	TGTGCCAGCTCTAGCGGGGGAGGAACAGAGACCCAGTACTTC
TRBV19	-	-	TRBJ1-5	CASTAGNQPQHF	TGTGCCAGTACTGCGGGGAACCAGCCCCAGCATTTT
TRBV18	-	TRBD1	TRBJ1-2	CASSPLGQGDGYTF	TGTGCCAGCTCACCCTTGGGACAGGGCGATGGCTACACCTTC
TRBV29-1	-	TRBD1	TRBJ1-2	CSVDRNYGYTF	TGCAGCGTGGACAGGAACTATGGCTACACCTTC
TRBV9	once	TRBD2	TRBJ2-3	CASSASGVDTQYF	TGTGCCAGCAGCGCTAGCGGGGTAGATACGCAGTATTTT
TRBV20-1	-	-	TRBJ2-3	CSVRREGQAGVRDTQYF	TGCAGTGTCAGACGAGAGGGACAAGCGGGCGTCCGGGATACGCAGTATTTT
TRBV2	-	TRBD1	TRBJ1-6	CASRRTGQDSPLHF	TGTGCCAGCAGGCGGACAGGGCAAGATTCACCCCTCCACTTT
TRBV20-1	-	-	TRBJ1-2	CSAGALGAYGYTF	TGCAGTGCTGGAGCATTAGGGGCTTATGGCTACACCTTC
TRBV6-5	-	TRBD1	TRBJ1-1	CATNVKDRGHTEAFF	TGTGCCACCAATGTAAAGGACAGGGGGCACACTGAAGCTTTCTTT
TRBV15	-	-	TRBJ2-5	CATTRERGRETQYF	TGTGCCACTACGAGGGAAAGGGGACGGGAGACCCAGTACTTC
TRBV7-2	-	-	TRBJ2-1	CASSRERLSEQFF	TGTGCCAGTAGCAGGGAGCGTCTCAGTGAGCAGTTCTTC
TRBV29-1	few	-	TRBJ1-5	CSASENSNQPQHF	TGCAGTGCTTCAGAGAATAGCAATCAGCCCCAGCATTTT